These 23 T cell receptor beta chains share one sample of origin, sequenced in a study of Ad26.COV2.S vaccination and SARS-CoV-2 variants. The method was immunoSEQ multiplex PCR; TCRdb's version includes in-frame clones alone and lacks a portion of them. The sample gives some 420,000 clones, 70% to 90% of which show up once; 3.6% is in the top ten. Treatment indicated: around 19 received Ad26.COV2.S at low or high dose, single or two shots; several received placebo; per-sample allocation not given. Vaccine and placebo recipients were sampled on day 63 after the first injection. Sequenced material: peripheral blood, taken in a trial of Ad26.COV2.S vaccine versus placebo. Receptors were obtained from a person between 18 and 65 years old who received the Ad26.COV2.S COVID-19 vaccine or a placebo.

This clone came up a few times. This chain joins TRBV3-1 (or the pseudogene TRBV3-2) and TRBJ2-2; D gene uncertain. Trimming took 4 bases from V and 5 from J, leaving 11 bases between them. Germline V gene lookup returns CDR1 LGHDT and CDR2 YNNKEL (reference sequence). This CDR3 has 14 amino acids. CDR3 in amino acids: CASSLASGTGELFF. The CDR3 nucleotides read TGTGCCAGCAGCCTCGCCAGTGGTACCGGGGAGCTGTTTTTT.

The sample holds one count of this clone. The rearrangement uses TRBV4-1 and TRBJ2-1, with 10 bases aligning to TRBD2. The CDR3 runs 17 residues. V lost 7 bases to trimming and J lost 2 bases; unmatched junction nucleotides: 11. Germline assignment: CDR1 MGHRA and CDR2 YSYEKL. The DNA for the CDR3 is TGCGCCAGCACAAGACGGTCTAGCGGGGGTACCTACAATGAGCAGTTCTTC. Protein sequence: CASTRRSSGGTYNEQFF.

The J gene is TRBJ1-1, the V gene TRBV7-9; D perhaps matches TRBD1 (5 bases). The CDR3 runs 14 residues. Germline V lookup: CDR1 SEHNR, CDR2 FQNEAQ (reference sequence). The V end lost 1 base, the J end lost 4 bases, and 10 bases lay between the germline ends. The CDR3 loop reads CASSLVGAGTEAFF. DNA of the CDR3: TGTGCCAGCAGCTTAGTCGGGGCTGGCACTGAAGCTTTCTTT.

The V call is TRBV7-2, the J call TRBJ2-1, with D unresolved. The CDR3 is 15 residues long. The ends were cut back, 5 bases at V and 3 bases at J, with 14 bases in the middle. Germline V lookup: CDR1 SGHTA, CDR2 FQGNSA. The CDR3: CASSQRLNHYNEQFF. As DNA, the CDR3 is TGTGCCAGCAGCCAAAGACTCAATCACTACAATGAGCAGTTCTTC.

The genes are TRBV5-4 and TRBJ2-3; D may match TRBD1 or TRBD2 (5 bases each). Per the germline V gene, CDR1 is SGHNT and CDR2 is YYREEE (reference sequence). The ends were cut back, 5 bases at V and 0 bases at J, with 19 bases in the middle. The CDR3 loop spans 17 amino acids. This CDR3 reads CASRGGAGGLSTDTQYF. The DNA of the CDR3 is TGTGCCAGCAGAGGTGGGGCAGGAGGACTTAGCACAGATACGCAGTATTTT.

The CDR3 spells CATSEIGLNTGELFF. CDR3 bases: TGTGCCACCAGCGAGATAGGGCTTAACACCGGGGAGCTGTTTTTT. This chain connects TRBV15 to TRBJ2-2; the D is unclear. The CDR3 covers 15 residues. Trimming took off 5 bases at V and 2 bases at J, with 12 bases between the two ends. Germline V gene sequence: CDR1 LNHNV, CDR2 YYDKDF (reference sequence).

V gene TRBV19 combines with J gene TRBJ2-3, with 9 nucleotides matching TRBD1. Germline V gene data show CDR1 as LNHDA and CDR2 as SQIVND (reference sequence). The CDR3 runs 13 residues. V lost 9 bases and J lost 5; bases outside the gene matches: 6. The DNA for the CDR3 is TGTGCCAGCAGGGACAGGGCAGAAGATACGCAGTATTTT. Translating gives CASRDRAEDTQYF.

The chain links TRBV18 to TRBJ1-4; D gene ambiguous. Trimming took off 0 bases at V and 4 bases at J, with 15 bases between the two ends. The CDR3 has 17 amino acids. Germline V CDR1 and CDR2: KGHSH, LQKENI. In DNA form, the CDR3 reads TGTGCCAGCTCACCACCGGGCGGCGGGCGCCTTAATGAAAAACTGTTTTTT. It specifies CASSPPGGGRLNEKLFF.

The chain carries TRBV2 and TRBJ2-5; TRBD1 aligns across 9 bases. The CDR3 is 17 amino acids. The germline V gene encodes CDR1 SNHLY and CDR2 FYNNEI. The junction had 15 bases not matched to a gene; V was cut back by 3 bases and J by 7 bases. The CDR3, as DNA: TGTGCCAGCAGTGACCGGGACAGGGTTTTTAAAGGGGGGACCCAGTACTTC. Amino acid sequence: CASSDRDRVFKGGTQYF. The full variable domain, rest sourced from reference TRBV2 and TRBJ2-5, is EPEVTQTPSHQVTQMGQEVILRCVPISNHLYFYWYRQILGQKVEFLVSFYNNEISEKSEIFDDQFSVERPDGSNFTLKIRSTKLEDSAMYFCASSDRDRVFKGGTQYFGPGTRLLVL.

In this sample, this clone turned up once. As DNA, the CDR3 is TGTGCCTGGAGTGCCCCGCGGTGGGGCGGGGGGGATAACGAGCAGTACTTC. This sequence encodes CAWSAPRWGGGDNEQYF. The rearrangement joins TRBV30 to TRBJ2-7; 9 nucleotides line up with TRBD2. Germline trimming cut 1 base from V and 5 bases from J; bases unmatched to any gene: 15. CDR3 size: 17 residues. Germline V gene lookup returns CDR1 GTSNPN and CDR2 SVGIG (reference sequence). The variable domain in full, with the rest retrieved from reference TRBV30 and TRBJ2-7, is SQTIHQWPATLVQPVGSPLSLECTVEGTSNPNLYWYRQAAGRGLQLLFYSVGIGQISSEVPQNLSASRPQDRQFILSSKKLLLSDSGFYLCAWSAPRWGGGDNEQYFGPGTRLTVT.

This chain links TRBV28 with TRBJ2-1; D may match TRBD1 or TRBD2 (5 bases each). Germline CDR1 reads MDHEN; CDR2 reads SYDVKM. This CDR3 has 15 amino acids. Deletions cut 6 bases from V and 4 bases from J, with 16 bases between. The CDR3 spells CASRGRSSVYNEQFF. The CDR3 bases are TGTGCCAGCAGGGGACGGAGTTCTGTTTACAATGAGCAGTTCTTC.

The J gene is TRBJ2-3, the V gene TRBV7-8; 8 bases agree with TRBD2. The CDR3 runs to 16 residues. V gave up 1 base and J gave up 3 bases; unmatched junction bases: 6. Germline CDR1 and CDR2: SGHVS and FQNEAQ. CDR3 in amino acids: CASSLGTGGATDTQYF. DNA of the CDR3: TGTGCCAGCAGCTTAGGGACCGGGGGGGCGACAGATACGCAGTATTTT.

CDR3 DNA sequence: TGCAGCGTTCGATCTGGGCCGACGGACTCCACCGGGGAGCTGTTTTTT. Protein sequence: CSVRSGPTDSTGELFF. The rearrangement joins TRBV29-1 to TRBJ2-2; D is possibly TRBD2 (5 bases). Deletions cut 5 bases from V and 4 bases from J, with 20 bases between. Germline CDR1 is SQVTM and CDR2 is ANQGSEA. The CDR3 sequence is 16 residues long.

This chain connects TRBV4-1 to TRBJ2-1, with TRBD2 matching 15 bases. This CDR3 is 17 amino acids long. V shed 4 bases, J shed 6 bases, and the junction held 7 bases outside the gene matches. Per the germline V gene, CDR1 is MGHRA and CDR2 is YSYEKL. The CDR3 nucleotides read TGCGCCAGCAGCCTCTCCGGGACTAGCGGGGGGATCAATGAGCAGTTCTTC. Translation gives CASSLSGTSGGINEQFF.

The chain employs TRBV28 and TRBJ2-3; D is uncertain. The germline gives CDR1 MDHEN, CDR2 SYDVKM. The CDR3 is 16 residues long. The germline V and J ends were trimmed by 3 bases and 8 bases, with 21 bases remaining between them. CDR3 in amino acids: CASSFDFESAGFTQYF. Here the CDR3 DNA reads TGTGCCAGCAGTTTTGATTTCGAGTCCGCCGGGTTTACGCAGTATTTT.

This chain uses TRBV7-2 with TRBJ1-5; D call uncertain. The CDR3 consists of 14 residues. CDR1 is SGHTA, CDR2 FQGNSA, per germline. Between the trimmed V and J ends, which lost 3 bases and 2 bases, there was a span of 8 bases. The CDR3 DNA sequence: TGTGCCAGCAGCTTCCGCGCGGGCAATCAGCCCCAGCATTTT. Translating gives CASSFRAGNQPQHF.

The chain uses TRBV28 and TRBJ2-5, with 10 positions matching TRBD2. The trim removed 5 bases at V and 3 bases at J, leaving 3 bases unmatched. The germline CDR1 and CDR2 sequences are MDHEN and SYDVKM. The CDR3 loop spans 14 amino acids. The CDR3 is CASSERGGEETQYF. In DNA form, the CDR3 reads TGTGCCAGCAGTGAGCGGGGGGGCGAAGAGACCCAGTACTTC. Together with reference TRBV28 and TRBJ2-5, the CDR3 gives the full variable domain: DVKVTQSSRYLVKRTGEKVFLECVQDMDHENMFWYRQDPGLGLRLIYFSYDVKMKEKGDIPEGYSVSREKKERFSLILESASTNQTSMYLCASSERGGEETQYFGPGTRLLVL.

The rearrangement joins TRBV5-4 to TRBJ1-4; D uncertain. CDR3 length: 11 amino acids. Germline values: CDR1 SGHNT, CDR2 YYREEE (reference sequence). Trimming took 2 bases from V and 6 from J, leaving 2 bases between them. CDR3 sequence reads: CASSLYEKLFF. In DNA form, the CDR3 reads TGTGCCAGCAGCTTATATGAAAAACTGTTTTTT.

The CDR3 bases are TGTGCCAGCAGTCGTAGCAATCAGCCCCAGCATTTT. Its translation is CASSRSNQPQHF. The chain combines TRBV12-3 or TRBV12-4 with TRBJ1-5; D ambiguous. This CDR3 is 12 amino acids long. Trimming took 5 bases from V and 0 from J, leaving 2 bases between them.

This chain connects TRBV7-2 to TRBJ2-3, with D perhaps given as TRBD1 or TRBD2 (5 bases each). Germline V gene lookup returns CDR1 SGHTA and CDR2 FQGNSA. V lost 3 bases and J 5 bases, leaving 12 bases between the germline ends. The CDR3 length is 14 residues. DNA of the CDR3: TGTGCCAGCAGCTTCCGGGACCCCCTAGATACGCAGTATTTT. Translation gives CASSFRDPLDTQYF.

V gene TRBV9 combines with J gene TRBJ2-5, with 8 nucleotides matching TRBD1. Trimming at V came to 0 bases and at J to 5 bases, leaving 6 bases not matched to a gene. The germline gives CDR1 SGDLS, CDR2 YYNGEE. This CDR3 has 15 amino acids. CDR3 sequence: CASSVGQGAWETQYF. CDR3 coding DNA: TGTGCCAGCAGCGTAGGTCAGGGGGCATGGGAGACCCAGTACTTC.

This clone occurred a few times. The rearrangement uses TRBV2 and TRBJ1-2; D possibly corresponds to TRBD1 (6 bases). CDR1 is SNHLY and CDR2 is FYNNEI in the germline V gene. The V end lost 5 bases, the J end lost 7 bases, and 14 bases lay between the germline ends. The CDR3 is 13 amino acids. The CDR3: CASSSGTTPGYTF. In DNA form, the CDR3 reads TGTGCCAGCAGTTCCGGGACAACCCCTGGCTACACCTTC.

V is TRBV7-6 and J is TRBJ2-3, with D unresolved. The CDR3 spans 13 residues. The germline V gene encodes CDR1 SGHVS and CDR2 FNYEAQ. V dropped 5 bases and J dropped 4 bases, with 10 bases sitting between them. CDR3 in amino acids: CASSQAGPDTQYF. The CDR3 bases are TGTGCCAGCAGCCAAGCCGGGCCAGATACGCAGTATTTT.